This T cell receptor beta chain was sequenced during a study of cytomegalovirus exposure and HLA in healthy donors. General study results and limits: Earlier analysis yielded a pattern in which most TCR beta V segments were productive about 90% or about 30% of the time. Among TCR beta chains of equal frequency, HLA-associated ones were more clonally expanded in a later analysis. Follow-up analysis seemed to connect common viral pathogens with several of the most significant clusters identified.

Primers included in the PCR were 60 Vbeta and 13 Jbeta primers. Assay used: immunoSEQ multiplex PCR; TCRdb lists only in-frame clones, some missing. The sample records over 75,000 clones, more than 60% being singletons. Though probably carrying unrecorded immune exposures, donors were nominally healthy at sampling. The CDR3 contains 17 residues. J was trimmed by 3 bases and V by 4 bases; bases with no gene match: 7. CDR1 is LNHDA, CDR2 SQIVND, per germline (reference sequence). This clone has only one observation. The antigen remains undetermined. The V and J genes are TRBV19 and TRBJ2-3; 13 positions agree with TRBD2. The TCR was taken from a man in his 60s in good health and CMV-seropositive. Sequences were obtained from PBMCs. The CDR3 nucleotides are TGTGCCAGTAGTACCCCCCGGACTAGCGGGGGAACAGATACGCAGTATTTT. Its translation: CASSTPRTSGGTDTQYF.